The 24 T cell receptor beta chains below come from one sample, sequenced in a study of cytomegalovirus exposure and HLA in healthy donors. Profiling relied on immunoSEQ multiplex PCR, and the TCRdb table lists in-frame clones only, not all of them. Of about 58,000 clones listed, about nine tenths are singletons. The sequencing input was PBMCs. The receptors stem from a man aged 18 to 30 in good health and CMV-seronegative.

This clone has a handful of counts. The chain uses TRBV7-2 and TRBJ1-1, with D unclear. V gave up 5 bases and J gave up 5 bases, with 18 bases separating them. The CDR3 contains 15 residues. CDR1 and CDR2 (germline): SGHTA, FQGNSA. CDR3 protein: CASSLGFSVRTEAFF. The CDR3 DNA reads as TGTGCCAGCAGCCTAGGGTTTTCGGTACGGACTGAAGCTTTCTTT.

In this sample, this clone turned up once. This chain uses TRBV6-6 with TRBJ1-1, with TRBD1 as a possible D gene (5 bases). CDR3 length: 12 residues. V lost 6 bases and J 11 bases, leaving 16 bases between the germline ends. In germline, CDR1 is MNHNY, CDR2 SVGAGI (reference sequence). CDR3 in amino acids: CASRPQGPNAFF. DNA for the CDR3: TGTGCCAGCAGACCCCAGGGTCCTAACGCTTTCTTT.

The J gene is TRBJ1-3, the V gene TRBV9; 8 bases are shared with TRBD1. The CDR3 contains 14 residues. V shed 3 bases and J 8 bases; nucleotides not matched to a gene: 7. The germline V gene encodes CDR1 SGDLS and CDR2 YYNGEE. The CDR3 nucleotides are TGTGCCAGCAGCGCGGACAGGGTATTTGACACCATATATTTT. It yields the protein CASSADRVFDTIYF.

The chain has TRBV4-1 and TRBJ2-2, with 8 bases lining up with TRBD1. The CDR3 has 16 amino acids. Per germline, CDR1 MGHRA and CDR2 YSYEKL. The V gene end was trimmed by 2 bases and the J gene end by 1 base; junction bases not matched to a gene: 3. The CDR3 DNA follows: TGCGCCAGCAGCCAATACGGGACAGGGAACACCGGGGAGCTGTTTTTT. Its protein product is CASSQYGTGNTGELFF.

V usage is TRBV18 and J usage is TRBJ1-2, with D uncertain. The germline gives CDR1 KGHSH, CDR2 LQKENI. The ends were cut back, 1 base at V and 3 bases at J, with 9 bases in the middle. CDR3 size: 14 residues. CDR3 coding DNA: TGTGCCAGCTCACCACGACGGCGGGACTATGGCTACACCTTC. Translating it yields CASSPRRRDYGYTF.

V gene TRBV23-1 combines with J gene TRBJ2-1; 9 bases are a match to TRBD2. TRBV23-1 is designated an ORF whose function remains uncertain. V gave up 3 bases and J gave up 4 bases; unmatched junction bases: 10. CDR3 size: 17 residues. CDR3 region: CASSHPFAGGEYNEQFF. CDR3 DNA sequence: TGCGCCAGCAGTCATCCCTTTGCGGGGGGGGAATACAATGAGCAGTTCTTC.

This clone was picked up one time. The CDR3: CASSSSASAAETQYF. The CDR3 DNA is TGTGCCAGCAGTTCTAGCGCCTCGGCGGCGGAGACCCAGTACTTC. V usage is TRBV28 and J usage is TRBJ2-5; D might be TRBD2 (6 bases). This CDR3 has 15 amino acids. V gave up 4 bases and J gave up 5 bases, with 17 bases separating them. Germline V lookup: CDR1 MDHEN, CDR2 SYDVKM.

This clone has only a few counts. The chain uses TRBV19 and TRBJ1-2; D ambiguous. CDR1 is LNHDA, CDR2 SQIVND, per germline (reference sequence). There are 12 residues in the CDR3. V lost 3 bases and J lost 4, with 6 bases in between. CDR3 bases: TGTGCCAGTAGTATGGCTCTCTATGGCTACACCTTC. Translated: CASSMALYGYTF. Filled out from reference TRBV19 and TRBJ1-2, the complete variable domain reads DGGITQSPKYLFRKEGQNVTLSCEQNLNHDAMYWYRQDPGQGLRLIYYSQIVNDFQKGDIAEGYSVSREKKESFPLTVTSAQKNPTAFYLCASSMALYGYTFGSGTRLTVV.

The V gene is TRBV6-5, the J gene TRBJ1-4, with no clear D. V was shortened by 0 bases and J by 8 bases, with 7 bases between the two germline ends. The CDR3 covers 13 residues. The germline V gene encodes CDR1 MNHEY and CDR2 SVGAGI. The CDR3 DNA reads as TGTGCCAGCAGTTACTCGAGCGGCGAAAAACTGTTTTTT. The encoded protein is CASSYSSGEKLFF.

This chain uses TRBV18 with TRBJ1-5; D remains ambiguous. CDR3 length: 13 residues. Trimming removed 3 bases from V and 5 bases from J, with 8 bases in between. CDR1 is KGHSH, CDR2 LQKENI, per germline. CDR3 bases: TGTGCCAGCTCACCTGGCCCCGATCAGCCCCAGCATTTT. This sequence encodes CASSPGPDQPQHF.

V is TRBV9 and J is TRBJ2-7; D may be TRBD2 (6 bases). The V end was cut by 3 bases, the J end by 0 bases, with 10 bases between. The CDR3 is made up of 14 amino acids. Looked up from germline, CDR1 is SGDLS and CDR2 is YYNGEE. In nucleotides, the CDR3 is TGTGCCAGCAGCGAGGACGGGAGCTCCTACGAGCAGTACTTC. This gives the protein CASSEDGSSYEQYF.

The chain carries TRBV25-1 and TRBJ1-2; 7 bases agree with TRBD1. With V trimmed by 2 bases and J by 4 bases, 4 bases remained unmatched. The length of the CDR3 is 14 residues. CDR1 and CDR2 from the germline V gene are MGHDK and SYGVNS. The CDR3 loop is CASSERGLGYGYTF. CDR3 nucleotide sequence: TGTGCCAGCAGTGAAAGGGGGCTTGGCTATGGCTACACCTTC.

The rearrangement links TRBV7-8 to TRBJ2-2, with 9 bases lining up with TRBD2. Germline-derived CDR1 and CDR2 are SGHVS and FQNEAQ. This CDR3 has 17 amino acids. V lost 5 bases and J lost 7; bases outside the gene matches: 14. CDR3 sequence: CASSPVPGGRVGGELFF. CDR3 DNA sequence: TGTGCCAGCAGCCCCGTGCCCGGCGGGAGGGTGGGCGGGGAGCTGTTTTTT.

CDR3 region: CASSRGGVQPQHF. CDR3 bases: TGCGCCAGCAGCCGGGGGGGCGTTCAGCCCCAGCATTTT. The gene calls are TRBV4-1 and TRBJ1-5; a weak D match, TRBD1 (6 bases). CDR1 is MGHRA and CDR2 is YSYEKL in the germline V gene. Trimming cost V 4 bases and J 6 bases, with 10 bases left between them. This CDR3 is 13 amino acids long.

This clone was recorded a few times. Other DNA sequences from this sample encode an identical CDR3 as well. The chain has TRBV9 and TRBJ2-7; 9 positions match TRBD1. CDR1 SGDLS and CDR2 YYNGEE come from the germline V gene. J was trimmed by 3 bases and V by 3 bases; bases with no gene match: 4. This CDR3 comprises 14 residues. The CDR3: CASSGQGVGYEQYF. The DNA for the CDR3 is TGTGCCAGCAGCGGACAGGGGGTAGGCTACGAGCAGTACTTC.

The chain's CDR3 is CASSYRDTQYF. CDR3 DNA sequence: TGTGCCAGCAGTTATCGAGATACGCAGTATTTT. The genes are TRBV28 and TRBJ2-3; D remains ambiguous. CDR3 length: 11 residues. Germline V lookup: CDR1 MDHEN, CDR2 SYDVKM. V lost 4 bases and J 5 bases, leaving 4 bases between the germline ends.

The count of this clone is one. V usage is TRBV13 and J usage is TRBJ2-3; TRBD2 matches 14 bases. Germline V gene sequence: CDR1 PRHDT, CDR2 FYEKMQ (reference sequence). V dropped 5 bases and J dropped 1; count of bases not matched to a gene: 8. This CDR3 has 18 amino acids. Here the CDR3 reads CASSTGTSGSLGTDTQYF. The DNA for the CDR3 is TGTGCCAGCAGCACAGGGACTAGCGGGAGTCTTGGCACAGATACGCAGTATTTT.

This chain uses TRBV18 with TRBJ2-7; 15 nucleotides match TRBD2. Per the germline V gene, CDR1 is KGHSH and CDR2 is LQKENI. The CDR3 has 16 residues. V shed 3 bases, J shed 6 bases, and the junction held 6 bases outside the gene matches. Written as DNA, the CDR3 is TGTGCCAGCTCACCGGGACTAGCGGGAGGCCGGGGCGAGCAGTACTTC. This gives the protein CASSPGLAGGRGEQYF. The variable domain in full, completed from reference TRBV18 and TRBJ2-7, reads NAGVMQNPRHLVRRRGQEARLRCSPMKGHSHVYWYRQLPEEGLKFMVYLQKENIIDESGMPKERFSAEFPKEGPSILRIQQVVRGDSAAYFCASSPGLAGGRGEQYFGPGTRLTVT.

V and J are TRBV28 and TRBJ2-7; no firm D call. Germline CDR1 is MDHEN and CDR2 is SYDVKM. The CDR3 spans 12 residues. V lost 5 bases and J 4 bases, leaving 9 bases between the germline ends. The CDR3 DNA reads TGTGCCAGCAGTCAAACTATATACGAGCAGTACTTC. Its translation: CASSQTIYEQYF.

This rearrangement joins TRBV4-2 to TRBJ1-5; a weak D match, TRBD1 (5 bases). The ends were cut back, 0 bases at V and 3 bases at J, with 9 bases in the middle. CDR1 is LGHNA, CDR2 YNFKEQ, per germline. This CDR3 comprises 15 residues. CDR3 DNA sequence: TGTGCCAGCAGCCAAGATTGGGGCCTCAATCAGCCCCAGCATTTT. Translation: CASSQDWGLNQPQHF.

This clone was found once. The chain uses TRBV27 and TRBJ2-7; weak D call: TRBD1 (6 bases). Germline V gives CDR1 MNHEY, CDR2 SMNVEV (reference sequence). The CDR3 has 16 residues. The V end was cut by 5 bases, the J end by 2 bases, with 19 bases between. CDR3 nucleotide sequence: TGTGCCAGCAGTCCATGGACAGAAACTAACCCCTACGAGCAGTACTTC. Amino acid sequence: CASSPWTETNPYEQYF.

The V call is TRBV4-2, the J call TRBJ1-2; D might be TRBD1 (6 bases). The V end was cut by 1 base, the J end by 0 bases, with 9 bases between. The CDR3 loop spans 15 amino acids. Germline V gives CDR1 LGHNA, CDR2 YNFKEQ. This CDR3 reads CASSQATGPNYGYTF. CDR3 DNA sequence: TGTGCCAGCAGCCAAGCCACAGGGCCTAACTATGGCTACACCTTC.

This clone was seen only once. The gene calls are TRBV5-1 and TRBJ2-1; perhaps TRBD2 as D (6 bases). The CDR3 spans 15 residues. Germline V CDR1 and CDR2: SGHRS, YFSETQ. With 4 bases removed from V and 9 bases from J, the gap between germline ends came to 20 bases. CDR3 nucleotide sequence: TGCGCCAGCAGCGGTTCCGGGACTGCTAGGGGTGAGCAGTTCTTC. It specifies CASSGSGTARGEQFF.

The chain couples TRBV5-1 to TRBJ2-3; TRBD1 matches 7 bases. Germline CDR1 and CDR2: SGHRS and YFSETQ. This CDR3 spans 15 amino acids. The junction had 4 bases not matched to a gene; V was cut back by 0 bases and J by 3 bases. The CDR3 DNA sequence: TGCGCCAGCAGCTTGGTCGCCAGGGGGACAGATACGCAGTATTTT. It specifies CASSLVARGTDTQYF. The whole variable domain, filled in from reference TRBV5-1 and TRBJ2-3, reads KAGVTQTPRYLIKTRGQQVTLSCSPISGHRSVSWYQQTPGQGLQFLFEYFSETQRNKGNFPGRFSGRQFSNSRSEMNVSTLELGDSALYLCASSLVARGTDTQYFGPGTRLTVL.